This note documents a single T cell receptor beta chain sequence. Its target is unknown. TCRdb re-analysed the reads in MiXCR, keeping a single row per CDR3 protein. The sample contains more than 350,000 distinct CDR3 sequences, 25% to 40% of which appear only once. The sample is drawn from a study of T cell repertoires in cytomegalovirus infection. Study findings and constraints: Dominating the ex vivo response were HLA-C-restricted CMV-specific TCR beta clonotypes.

The ends were cut back, 5 bases at V and 8 bases at J, with 15 bases in the middle. This CDR3 comprises 13 residues. CDR1 and CDR2 from the germline V gene are SEHNR and FQNEAQ (reference sequence). The specimen was PBMCs. The sequence was collected from a human donor in good health (CMV status not recorded). Some clones in this sample may be carry-over from other donors' samples. The chain recombines TRBV7-9 with TRBJ1-2; TRBD1 might be the D (5 bases). The CDR3 nucleotides are TGTGCCAGCAGCCTACTACAGGTCGTAGGCTACACCTTC. Protein sequence: CASSLLQVVGYTF.